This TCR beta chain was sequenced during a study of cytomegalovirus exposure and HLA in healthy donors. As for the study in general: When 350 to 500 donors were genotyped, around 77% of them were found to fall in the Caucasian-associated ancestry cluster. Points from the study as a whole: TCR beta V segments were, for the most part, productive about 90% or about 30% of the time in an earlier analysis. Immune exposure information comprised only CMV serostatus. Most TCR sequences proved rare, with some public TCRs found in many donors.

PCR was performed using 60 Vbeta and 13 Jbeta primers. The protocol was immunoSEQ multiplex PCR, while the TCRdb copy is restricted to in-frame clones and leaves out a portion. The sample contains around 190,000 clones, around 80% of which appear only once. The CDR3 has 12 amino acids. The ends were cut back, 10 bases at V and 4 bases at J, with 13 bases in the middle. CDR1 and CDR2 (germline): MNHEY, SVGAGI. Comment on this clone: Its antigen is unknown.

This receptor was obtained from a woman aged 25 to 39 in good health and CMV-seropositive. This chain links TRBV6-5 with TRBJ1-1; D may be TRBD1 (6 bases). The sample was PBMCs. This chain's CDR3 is CATQGEITEAFF. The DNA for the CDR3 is TGTGCCACACAGGGTGAGATCACTGAAGCTTTCTTT.